Following are 5 T cell receptor beta chains from one sample sequenced in a study of blood T cell repertoires in COVID-19. TCRdb's copy holds only in-frame clones and misses some; the assay was immunoSEQ multiplex PCR. Among about 390,000 clones listed, around 87% were seen once. Sequencing input: peripheral blood. All receptors come from a woman aged 55 to 70 with COVID-19, enrolled during active disease.

The CDR3 sequence: CASSQEGQGASPEAFF. In nucleotides, the CDR3 is TGTGCCAGCAGCCAAGAGGGCCAAGGGGCATCACCTGAAGCTTTCTTT. J is TRBJ1-1 and V is TRBV3-1 (or the pseudogene TRBV3-2), with a weak D call TRBD1 (5 bases). V lost 0 bases to trimming and J lost 6 bases, with 17 bases between them. The CDR3 spans 16 residues. Looked up from germline, CDR1 is LGHDT and CDR2 is YNNKEL (reference sequence).

On this clone: The same CDR3 arises from other DNA sequences in this sample as well. This CDR3 reads CASSLGQGYGYTF. DNA of the CDR3: TGTGCCAGCAGCTTAGGACAGGGGTATGGCTACACCTTC. The genes are TRBV7-9 and TRBJ1-2, with TRBD1 matching 8 bases. The CDR3 runs 13 residues. Germline V gene sequence: CDR1 SEHNR, CDR2 FQNEAQ (reference sequence). Trimming at V came to 1 base and at J to 5 bases, leaving 0 bases not matched to a gene.

The chain recombines TRBV5-1 with TRBJ2-6; possibly TRBD1 for D (5 bases). Per germline, CDR1 SGHRS and CDR2 YFSETQ. This CDR3 is 18 amino acids long. V lost 4 bases to trimming and J lost 0 bases, with 17 bases between them. CDR3 amino acids: CASSQDILEFSGANVLTF. CDR3 nucleotides: TGCGCCAGCAGCCAGGACATCTTAGAATTCTCTGGGGCCAACGTCCTGACTTTC.

This chain joins TRBV5-1 and TRBJ1-1; perhaps TRBD1 as D (6 bases). The V end lost 0 bases, the J end lost 6 bases, and 21 bases lay between the germline ends. The CDR3 is 17 residues long. The germline V gene has CDR1 SGHRS and CDR2 YFSETQ. CDR3 loop: CASSLVRAGARSAEAFF. CDR3 coding DNA: TGCGCCAGCAGCTTGGTCCGAGCGGGGGCGCGCAGCGCTGAAGCTTTCTTT. The full variable domain, completed using reference TRBV5-1 and TRBJ1-1, is KAGVTQTPRYLIKTRGQQVTLSCSPISGHRSVSWYQQTPGQGLQFLFEYFSETQRNKGNFPGRFSGRQFSNSRSEMNVSTLELGDSALYLCASSLVRAGARSAEAFFGQGTRLTVV.

The chain couples TRBV9 to TRBJ1-1; no definite D call. Trimming shortened V by 3 bases and J by 1 base, and 7 bases separated the two germline ends. This CDR3 region has 13 residues. From germline, CDR1 is SGDLS and CDR2 YYNGEE. CDR3 nucleotides: TGTGCCAGCAGCGCTGACACGAACACTGAAGCTTTCTTT. Amino acids: CASSADTNTEAFF.